These 21 T cell receptor beta chains share one sample of origin, sequenced in a study of T cells in Graves' hyperthyroidism and ophthalmopathy. RNA transcripts served as the template for amplifying TCR beta CDR3 regions. The HTBI primer set drove a first-round RT-PCR of the TCR CDR3. Each CDR3 protein gets one entry after TCRdb re-called the multiplex PCR reads with MiXCR. The table lists about 400,000 distinct CDR3 sequences, 15% to 17% of them singletons, with roughly 25% in the top ten. Material for sequencing was blood. The receptors originated from a woman aged 18 to 35 with Graves' hyperthyroidism that later progressed to Graves' ophthalmopathy.

This clonotype showed up just a few times. The junction differs from germline at one of its ends, possibly a read error. J is TRBJ1-4 and V is TRBV6-1; no firm D call. Looked up from germline, CDR1 is MNHNS and CDR2 is SASEGT. The CDR3 length is 17 residues. CDR3 residues: CASNPTGNPATNEKLLF. CDR3 DNA: TGTGCCAGCAACCCGACGGGAAACCCAGCAACTAATGAAAAACTGCTTTTT.

This rearrangement joins TRBV6-1 to TRBJ2-1; D remains ambiguous. CDR1 is MNHNS and CDR2 is SASEGT in the germline V gene. The CDR3 contains 12 residues. V lost 4 bases and J 6 bases, leaving 7 bases between the germline ends. CDR3 amino acids: CASSGVGNEQFF. CDR3 nucleotides: TGTGCCAGCAGTGGGGTGGGCAATGAGCAGTTCTTC.

This clonotype was observed at least ten times. This chain connects TRBV7-2 to TRBJ1-6, with D possibly TRBD1 on 6 matching bases. V lost 2 bases to trimming and J lost 6 bases, with 11 bases between them. Germline loops: CDR1 SGHTA, CDR2 FQGNSA. This CDR3 is 15 amino acids long. Here the CDR3 DNA reads TGTGCCAGCAGCTTAAGGACAGAAGCTAATTCACCCCTCCACTTT. Its protein product is CASSLRTEANSPLHF.

The sample holds a few counts of this clonotype. This rearrangement joins TRBV18 to TRBJ2-6; D remains unclear. CDR1 and CDR2 from the germline V gene are KGHSH and LQKENI. The V end was cut by 1 base, the J end by 0 bases, with 13 bases between. CDR3 length: 18 residues. The CDR3 nucleotides are TGTGCCAGCTCACCACAGGGTTCCTTGTACTCTGGGGCCAACGTCCTGACTTTC. Translating it yields CASSPQGSLYSGANVLTF. Full variable domain (outside the CDR3, taken from reference TRBV18 and TRBJ2-6): NAGVMQNPRHLVRRRGQEARLRCSPMKGHSHVYWYRQLPEEGLKFMVYLQKENIIDESGMPKERFSAEFPKEGPSILRIQQVVRGDSAAYFCASSPQGSLYSGANVLTFGAGSRLTVL.

The table lists this clonotype with many counts. The chain joins TRBV7-8 to TRBJ2-7; no reliable D call. Germline V gene lookup returns CDR1 SGHVS and CDR2 FQNEAQ. Trimming took 5 bases from V and 7 from J, leaving 27 bases between them. The CDR3 totals 17 residues. The CDR3 nucleotides read TGTGCCAGCAGCACAGAGATTCGGGCCACTCGTCGTCGGGAGCAGTACTTC. Translated: CASSTEIRATRRREQYF. The full variable domain, in which reference TRBV7-8 and TRBJ2-7 provide the parts outside the CDR3, is GAGVSQSPRYKVAKRGQDVALRCDPISGHVSLFWYQQALGQGPEFLTYFQNEAQLDKSGLPSDRFFAERPEGSVSTLKIQRTQQEDSAVYLCASSTEIRATRRREQYFGPGTRLTVT.

A remark on this clonotype: A much larger clone differs by one base, so this may be a read error. The chain joins TRBV20-1 to TRBJ2-7; D is perhaps TRBD1 (6 bases). Germline V CDR1 and CDR2: DFQATT, SNEGSKA (reference sequence). The CDR3 has 20 amino acids. For the CDR3, the DNA is TGCAGTGCTAGAGATCTGGGCAGGGGTAGTGGGGTCCACTCGTTTTACGAGCCGTACTTC. Amino acid sequence: CSARDLGRGSGVHSFYEPYF.

In its sample, this clonotype was seen many times. The chain combines TRBV10-3 with TRBJ2-1, with 10 positions matching TRBD1. The CDR3 is 16 residues long. V lost 2 bases to trimming and J lost 9 bases; unmatched junction nucleotides: 10. The germline V gene encodes CDR1 ENHRY and CDR2 SYGVKD. In DNA, the CDR3 is TGTGCCATCAGTGAGCTCCCGGGACAGGGGAGTGGTGAGCAGTTCTTC. This sequence encodes CAISELPGQGSGEQFF.

In this sample, this clonotype turned up many times. The chain combines TRBV27 with TRBJ2-1; 14 nucleotides agree with TRBD2. With 3 bases clipped from V and 8 bases from J, the junction kept 12 bases outside the gene matches. There are 18 residues in the CDR3. Germline lookup yields CDR1 MNHEY and CDR2 SMNVEV (reference sequence). This chain's CDR3 is CASSLSGPGGLAGDEQFF. CDR3 coding DNA: TGTGCCAGCAGTTTGTCGGGTCCAGGGGGACTAGCGGGAGATGAGCAGTTCTTC.

This clonotype was counted many times. In DNA form, the CDR3 reads TGTGCCAGCAGTTTGCACGACTTGACGAGCGGTGAGCAGTTCTTC. Translation: CASSLHDLTSGEQFF. This chain uses TRBV5-8 with TRBJ2-1; D possibly corresponds to TRBD2 (5 bases). V was shortened by 5 bases and J by 9 bases, with 21 bases between the two germline ends. There are 15 residues in the CDR3. Germline V CDR1 and CDR2: SGHTS, YDEGEE.

This clonotype was detected ten times or more. The J gene is TRBJ1-5, the V gene TRBV20-1; 8 nucleotides match TRBD1. The germline CDR1 and CDR2 sequences are DFQATT and SNEGSKA (reference sequence). The CDR3 has 14 amino acids. J was trimmed by 6 bases and V by 3 bases; bases with no gene match: 7. DNA of the CDR3: TGCAGTGCTAGGTTGCAGGGGGCTACTCAGCCCCAGCATTTT. The encoded protein is CSARLQGATQPQHF.

There are many counts of this clonotype. The rearrangement links TRBV3-1 to TRBJ2-1; D may be TRBD2 (6 bases). Trimming cost V 4 bases and J 3 bases, with 16 bases left between them. This CDR3 region has 16 residues. Germline CDR1 reads LGHDT; CDR2 reads YNNKEL (reference sequence). The CDR3 reads CASSPLWIGSYNEQFF. The CDR3 DNA reads as TGTGCCAGCAGCCCCCTATGGATCGGGAGCTACAATGAGCAGTTCTTC.

In this sample, this clonotype turned up a few times. Given a much more abundant clone one base away, this may be a read error. The chain employs TRBV12-3 or TRBV12-4 and TRBJ2-7; the match to TRBD2 covers 10 bases. CDR3 length: 14 amino acids. The V segment lost 8 bases and the J segment 2 bases; nucleotides outside the gene matches: 6. CDR3 coding DNA: TGTGCCAGCGGGTGGACTAGCGGAACCTACGAGCAGTACTTC. This translates into CASGWTSGTYEQYF.

The chain combines TRBV10-3 with TRBJ2-7, with 8 bases that match TRBD2. This CDR3 comprises 15 residues. V lost 5 bases to trimming and J lost 3 bases; unmatched junction nucleotides: 9. Germline CDR1 reads ENHRY; CDR2 reads SYGVKD. CDR3 in amino acids: CAISSGAGADYEQYF. In DNA form, the CDR3 reads TGTGCCATCAGTTCAGGAGCGGGAGCCGACTACGAGCAGTACTTC.

This clonotype was detected ten times or more. The chain combines TRBV20-1 with TRBJ2-7; D may be TRBD1 (7 bases). The germline gives CDR1 DFQATT, CDR2 SNEGSKA (reference sequence). Trimming removed 8 bases at V and 3 bases at J, with 17 bases between. CDR3 size: 13 residues. CDR3 region: CSLGGQGGYEQYF. CDR3 nucleotides: TGCAGTTTAGGCGGGCAGGGGGGCTACGAGCAGTACTTC.

This clonotype was found many times. This CDR3 is CASSLTSGSFSYEQYF. The CDR3, as DNA: TGTGCCAGCAGCCTAACTAGCGGGTCCTTCTCCTACGAGCAGTACTTC. The chain joins TRBV3-1 to TRBJ2-7, with 9 bases fitting TRBD2. The J segment lost 0 bases and the V segment lost 4 bases, leaving 7 bases of the junction unmatched. The germline V gene encodes CDR1 LGHDT and CDR2 YNNKEL (reference sequence). The CDR3 consists of 16 residues.

This clonotype was counted at least ten times. This may be a read error, as it is one base from a much larger clone. The chain is built from TRBV27 and TRBJ2-3; D is uncertain. Trimming left V 6 bases short and J 0 bases short, with 4 bases between. There are 12 residues in the CDR3. Germline lookup yields CDR1 MNHEY and CDR2 SMNVEV (reference sequence). CDR3 sequence reads: CASRPSTDTQYF. The CDR3 DNA follows: TGTGCCAGCAGACCTAGCACAGATACGCAGTATTTT.

This clonotype was counted many times. The chain carries TRBV10-3 and TRBJ2-5, with D perhaps given as TRBD1 or TRBD2 (6 bases each). Germline lookup yields CDR1 ENHRY and CDR2 SYGVKD. V shed 0 bases and J shed 5 bases, with 13 bases lying between them. This CDR3 comprises 15 residues. This CDR3 reads CAISESKGGLETQYF. DNA for the CDR3: TGTGCCATCAGTGAGTCGAAGGGGGGCCTGGAGACCCAGTACTTC.

With respect to this clonotype: Given a much more abundant clone one base away, this may be a read error. The chain employs TRBV20-1 and TRBJ1-1; D ambiguous. The CDR3 spans 11 residues. The germline V gene has CDR1 DFQATT and CDR2 SNEGSKA (reference sequence). The CDR3 coding sequence is TGCAGTGCTGATAGGAACACTGAAGGTTTCTTT. Translation gives CSADRNTEGFF.

The gene calls are TRBV7-9 and TRBJ2-2; possible D gene TRBD1, 6 bases. The ends were cut back, 3 bases at V and 2 bases at J, with 13 bases in the middle. CDR1 is SEHNR, CDR2 FQNEAQ, per germline (reference sequence). The CDR3 runs to 16 residues. CDR3 region: CASSFRDTQNTGELFF. The CDR3 DNA sequence: TGTGCCAGCAGCTTTCGGGACACCCAAAACACCGGGGAGCTGTTTTTT.

This clonotype was counted only a few times. This chain links TRBV28 with TRBJ2-6; D gene uncertain. The CDR3 runs to 13 residues. V lost 7 bases and J 4 bases, leaving 8 bases between the germline ends. Per germline, CDR1 MDHEN and CDR2 SYDVKM. The CDR3 DNA is TGTGCCAGCACGCGGTCCGGGGCCAACGTCCTGACTTTC. This translates into CASTRSGANVLTF.

The rearrangement links TRBV5-1 to TRBJ2-3; TRBD2 matches at 13 bases. Germline V gene sequence: CDR1 SGHRS, CDR2 YFSETQ. Trimming took 6 bases from V and 1 from J; bases not matched to a gene: 2. The CDR3 consists of 15 residues. The CDR3 is CASTGLAGGTDTQYF. In DNA, the CDR3 is TGCGCCAGCACCGGACTAGCGGGGGGCACAGATACGCAGTATTTT. The full variable domain, completed using reference TRBV5-1 and TRBJ2-3, is KAGVTQTPRYLIKTRGQQVTLSCSPISGHRSVSWYQQTPGQGLQFLFEYFSETQRNKGNFPGRFSGRQFSNSRSEMNVSTLELGDSALYLCASTGLAGGTDTQYFGPGTRLTVL.